This T cell receptor (beta chain) was obtained from a study of beta chain features in type 1 diabetes. Looked up from germline, CDR1 is SGHRS and CDR2 is YFSETQ. This CDR3 has 13 residues. Deletions cut 5 bases from V and 0 bases from J, with 8 bases between. The authors reverse transcribed all of the isolated RNA, so sequencing captured expressed TCRB transcripts. Clones were read by immunoSEQ multiplex PCR, and TCRdb kept only the in-frame ones, dropping some. Among 300,000 to 350,000 clones, about 19% were seen once, and the ten largest hold under 0.055%. J is TRBJ2-5 and V is TRBV5-1; possibly TRBD1 for D (5 bases). The sequence came from a woman aged 18-30 years in good health. Source material: naive CD4+ T cells from blood. Written as DNA, the CDR3 is TGCGCCAGCAGGCAGGGATACCAAGAGACCCAGTACTTC. It specifies CASRQGYQETQYF.